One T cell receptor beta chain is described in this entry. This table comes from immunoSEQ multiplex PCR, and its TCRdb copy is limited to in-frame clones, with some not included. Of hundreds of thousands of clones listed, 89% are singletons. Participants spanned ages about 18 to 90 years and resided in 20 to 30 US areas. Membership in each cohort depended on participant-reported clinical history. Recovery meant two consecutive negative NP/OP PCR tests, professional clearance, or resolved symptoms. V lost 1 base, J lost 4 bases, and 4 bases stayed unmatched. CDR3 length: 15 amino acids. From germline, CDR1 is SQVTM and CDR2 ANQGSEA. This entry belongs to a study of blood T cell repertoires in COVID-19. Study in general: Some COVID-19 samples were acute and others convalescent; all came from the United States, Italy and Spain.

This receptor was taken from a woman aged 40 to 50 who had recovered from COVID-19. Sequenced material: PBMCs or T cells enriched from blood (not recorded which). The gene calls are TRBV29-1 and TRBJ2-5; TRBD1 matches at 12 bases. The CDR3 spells CSVEGGTGGRETQYF. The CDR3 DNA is TGCAGCGTTGAAGGAGGGACAGGGGGCAGAGAGACCCAGTACTTC.